This T cell receptor beta chain was found in a study of blood T cell repertoires in COVID-19. On the study more broadly: Samples representing acute and convalescent COVID-19 were sourced from the United States, Italy and Spain. The cDNA or gDNA used as material had been derived from T cells, B-cell-depleted T cells, or PBMCs.

Trimming removed 5 bases at V and 4 bases at J, with 14 bases between. The V gene's germline CDR1 is SGHTA and CDR2 FQGNSA. The CDR3 sequence is 14 residues long. Under the authors' procedure: Cell counts per sample came from amplifying reference gene primers. Sequencing was performed with immunoSEQ multiplex PCR; in TCRdb, only in-frame clones are kept and a portion is missing. The V and J calls and the clone size are those of that table, but D and trimming were determined from the DNA. This table has under 150,000 clones, roughly 89% appearing once. The clonotype was recovered from a woman in her 40s with acute or convalescent COVID-19. The chain joins TRBV7-2 to TRBJ1-2, with D maybe TRBD1 (6 bases). Sequenced sample: peripheral blood. The CDR3 region is CASSVPGTLYGYTF. DNA of the CDR3: TGTGCCAGCAGCGTCCCCGGGACACTCTATGGCTACACCTTC. The entire variable domain, with the rest obtained from reference TRBV7-2 and TRBJ1-2, is as follows: GAGVSQSPSNKVTEKGKDVELRCDPISGHTALYWYRQSLGQGLEFLIYFQGNSAPDKSGLPSDRFSAERTGGSVSTLTIQRTQQEDSAVYLCASSVPGTLYGYTFGSGTRLTVV.